The TCR beta chain under discussion was sequenced for a study of cytomegalovirus exposure and HLA in healthy donors. Points from the study as a whole: TCR beta V segments were, for the most part, productive about 87% or about 30% of the time in an earlier analysis. The study had only CMV serostatus as immune exposure information.

The CDR3 is made up of 16 amino acids. Trimming pared 4 bases from V and 4 bases from J, leaving 19 bases between. Germline lookup yields CDR1 SGHRS and CDR2 YFSETQ. Amplification used 60 Vbeta primers and 13 Jbeta primers. The table came from immunoSEQ multiplex PCR; TCRdb's copy has only in-frame clones and leaves some out. Among 220,000 or so clones listed, under 85% were seen once. As regards this clone: Antigen: not known.

The sample taken for sequencing was PBMCs. The clonotype comes from a man aged 45-65 years in good health and CMV-seronegative. The gene calls are TRBV5-1 and TRBJ2-3, with a tentative D call TRBD2 (6 bases). The CDR3 region has the DNA TGCGCCAGCAGCGTAGCCCTACTAGCCTCACCAGATACGCAGTATTTT. Its protein is CASSVALLASPDTQYF.